This TCR beta chain appears in the sequencing data of a study of shared clonotypes between healthy human individuals. Comments on this clone: The antigen remains unidentified.

Germline CDR1 is SEHNR and CDR2 is FQNEAQ (reference sequence). Trimming shortened V by 5 bases and J by 4 bases, and 16 bases separated the two germline ends. The CDR3 totals 15 residues. As defined, naive CD8 cells were CD45RO-negative and positively selected for CCR7, with terminally differentiated effector memory CD45RA+ cells excluded. Recent acute infections and vaccinations were absent in the healthy HIV-negative adult donors. Data came from immunoSEQ multiplex PCR; TCRdb stores just in-frame clones and leaves some out. The sample lists around 2.1 million clones; about 92% were seen once. General study points: Approximately 5% was the fraction of naive CD4 clonotypes found shared across several donors.

This TCR was sampled from a man younger than 35 in good health. Some clones in this sample may be carry-over from other donors' samples. The rearrangement joins TRBV7-9 to TRBJ2-3, with D possibly being TRBD1 (5 bases). Input material: naive CD8+ T cells from PBMCs. The CDR3 loop reads CASSPRGRPSDTQYF. The CDR3 nucleotides are TGTGCCAGCAGCCCTAGGGGTCGCCCTTCAGATACGCAGTATTTT.